The next 20 T cell receptor beta chains were all read from a single sample in a study of blood T cell repertoires in COVID-19. The assay was immunoSEQ multiplex PCR, and TCRdb's table has in-frame clones only and misses some. The table records a few hundred thousand clones, approximately 89% of them present only once. Sequencing was carried out using peripheral blood. These receptors were collected from a woman aged 30 to 39 who had recovered from COVID-19.

The chain has TRBV3-1 (or the pseudogene TRBV3-2) and TRBJ2-3; 15 nucleotides match TRBD2. The CDR3 length is 19 residues. V lost 0 bases, J lost 2 bases, and 6 bases stayed unmatched. Germline CDR1 LGHDT, CDR2 YNNKEL (reference sequence). This CDR3 reads CASSQEGTSGGLPTDTQYF. The CDR3 DNA sequence: TGTGCCAGCAGCCAAGAAGGGACTAGCGGGGGGTTACCCACAGATACGCAGTATTTT.

The rearrangement joins TRBV27 to TRBJ1-6; TRBD1 matches at 8 bases. This CDR3 region has 16 residues. V gave up 1 base and J gave up 8 bases; unmatched junction bases: 7. Germline V gives CDR1 MNHEY, CDR2 SMNVEV (reference sequence). The CDR3 region is CASSLFSGQGYSPLHF. CDR3 bases: TGTGCCAGCAGTTTATTTTCAGGACAGGGATATTCACCCCTCCACTTT.

V and J are TRBV28 and TRBJ1-5; D may be TRBD1 (6 bases). V was clipped by 7 bases and J by 6 bases, with 19 bases between them. Looked up from germline, CDR1 is MDHEN and CDR2 is SYDVKM. The CDR3 runs to 15 residues. CDR3 region: CASKAEAGEFQPQHF. The CDR3 bases are TGTGCCAGCAAGGCTGAGGCAGGGGAATTTCAGCCCCAGCATTTT.

The chain recombines TRBV30 with TRBJ1-1; TRBD1 matches 9 bases. Per germline, CDR1 GTSNPN and CDR2 SVGIG (reference sequence). With V trimmed by 0 bases and J by 3 bases, 5 bases remained unmatched. The CDR3 sequence is 15 residues long. The CDR3 sequence: CAWSVRDRGYTEAFF. The CDR3 DNA reads as TGTGCCTGGAGTGTTCGCGACAGGGGGTACACTGAAGCTTTCTTT.

The chain joins TRBV3-1 (or the pseudogene TRBV3-2) to TRBJ1-6, with 8 bases fitting TRBD1. V dropped 3 bases and J dropped 9; count of bases not matched to a gene: 4. Germline CDR1 and CDR2: LGHDT and YNNKEL (reference sequence). The CDR3 runs 14 residues. In DNA, the CDR3 is TGTGCCAGCAGCCATGGACAGGGCCCTTCACCCCTCCACTTT. As protein: CASSHGQGPSPLHF.

This chain joins TRBV21-1 and TRBJ2-3; the listed D gene, TRBD1, was not tested against the DNA. TRBV21-1 represents a pseudogene. The length of the CDR3 is 15 residues. The CDR3 loop reads CASSQRDRDTDTQYF. The CDR3 DNA is TGTGCCAGCAGCCAACGGGACAGGGACACAGATACGCAGTATTTT.

The chain joins TRBV30 to TRBJ1-2; 10 bases are shared with TRBD1. Germline loops: CDR1 GTSNPN, CDR2 SVGIG (reference sequence). The CDR3 is 13 residues long. V lost 0 bases and J lost 8; bases outside the gene matches: 3. The chain's CDR3 is CAWSVLGQGGYTF. The DNA for the CDR3 is TGTGCCTGGAGTGTATTGGGACAGGGGGGCTACACCTTC.

The rearrangement links TRBV11-2 to TRBJ2-1; no clear D gene. CDR1 and CDR2 from the germline V gene are SGHAT and FQNNGV. Trimming left V 1 base short and J 13 bases short, with 11 bases between. The CDR3 totals 12 residues. The CDR3 reads CASSLASQLQFF. The DNA for the CDR3 is TGTGCCAGCAGCTTAGCTAGTCAGCTTCAGTTCTTC.

The J gene is TRBJ2-3, the V gene TRBV19, with TRBD1 matching 9 bases. V dropped 1 base and J dropped 1; count of bases not matched to a gene: 0. CDR1 and CDR2 from the germline V gene are LNHDA and SQIVND (reference sequence). The CDR3 sequence is 15 residues long. The CDR3 coding sequence is TGTGCCAGTAGTATAGGGGACAGGGGCACAGATACGCAGTATTTT. This codes for CASSIGDRGTDTQYF.

This chain's CDR3 is CASRQGAHQPQHF. As DNA, the CDR3 is TGTGCCAGCAGACAGGGGGCCCATCAGCCCCAGCATTTT. V is TRBV2 and J is TRBJ1-5; 9 bases match TRBD1. The junction had 2 bases not matched to a gene; V was cut back by 6 bases and J by 5 bases. The CDR3 runs 13 residues. Germline V gene data show CDR1 as SNHLY and CDR2 as FYNNEI. The full variable domain, in which reference TRBV2 and TRBJ1-5 provide the parts outside the CDR3, is EPEVTQTPSHQVTQMGQEVILRCVPISNHLYFYWYRQILGQKVEFLVSFYNNEISEKSEIFDDQFSVERPDGSNFTLKIRSTKLEDSAMYFCASRQGAHQPQHFGDGTRLSIL.

A word on this clone: Within the sample, other DNA sequences also encode this same CDR3. This rearrangement joins TRBV6-5 to TRBJ1-1, with 8 bases aligning to TRBD1. This CDR3 spans 14 amino acids. V lost 0 bases to trimming and J lost 8 bases; unmatched junction nucleotides: 5. The germline CDR1 and CDR2 sequences are MNHEY and SVGAGI. CDR3 nucleotide sequence: TGTGCCAGCAGTTACTCAGGACAGGGCGGAGAAGCTTTCTTT. This translates into CASSYSGQGGEAFF.

V and J are TRBV19 and TRBJ2-1; 8 bases align to TRBD1. The V segment lost 1 base and the J segment 8 bases; nucleotides outside the gene matches: 7. Germline CDR1 LNHDA, CDR2 SQIVND (reference sequence). CDR3 length: 15 amino acids. CDR3 DNA: TGTGCCAGTAGTATAGGGACAGGGATTAAGGATGAGCAGTTCTTC. This sequence encodes CASSIGTGIKDEQFF.

V usage is TRBV6-5 and J usage is TRBJ1-5; possible D gene TRBD1, 6 bases. The CDR3 loop spans 15 amino acids. Germline CDR1 MNHEY, CDR2 SVGAGI. V lost 2 bases and J 7 bases, leaving 15 bases between the germline ends. CDR3: CASSYSGGRGQPQHF. The CDR3 DNA follows: TGTGCCAGCAGTTACAGCGGGGGGCGCGGGCAGCCCCAGCATTTT.

The chain has TRBV10-3 and TRBJ1-3; no firm D call. V dropped 5 bases and J dropped 7 bases, with 9 bases sitting between them. This CDR3 has 12 residues. Looked up from germline, CDR1 is ENHRY and CDR2 is SYGVKD. CDR3 sequence (DNA): TGTGCCATCAGTACAACAGTCAACACCATATATTTT. This gives the protein CAISTTVNTIYF.

The rearrangement uses TRBV2 and TRBJ1-2, with no clear D. The germline V gene encodes CDR1 SNHLY and CDR2 FYNNEI. This CDR3 spans 12 amino acids. The V and J ends lost 5 bases and 6 bases respectively, with 10 bases between them. The CDR3 loop is CASSSDNHGYTF. The CDR3 DNA sequence: TGTGCCAGCAGTAGTGACAACCATGGCTACACCTTC.

The chain carries TRBV7-9 and TRBJ2-1; D may be TRBD2 (6 bases). Trimming stripped 3 bases from V and 8 bases from J, with 14 bases between. The V gene's germline CDR1 is SEHNR and CDR2 FQNEAQ (reference sequence). The length of the CDR3 is 14 residues. The CDR3 sequence: CASSFALEGYEQFF. The CDR3 DNA reads TGTGCCAGCAGCTTTGCGCTGGAGGGCTATGAGCAGTTCTTC.

The gene calls are TRBV3-1 (or the pseudogene TRBV3-2) and TRBJ2-7, with 9 bases matching TRBD1. J gave up 1 base and V 4 bases, and 8 bases lay outside the gene matches. Germline CDR1 and CDR2: LGHDT and YNNKEL (reference sequence). CDR3 length equals 16 residues. In nucleotides, the CDR3 is TGTGCCAGCAGCCTTGGCGGGACAGGGATTTCCTACGAGCAGTACTTC. As protein: CASSLGGTGISYEQYF.

This clone was counted once. The V call is TRBV4-1, the J call TRBJ2-3; D remains unclear. The CDR3 is 12 amino acids. V was clipped by 2 bases and J by 2 bases, with 2 bases between them. From germline, CDR1 is MGHRA and CDR2 YSYEKL. The CDR3 here is CASSQHTDTQYF. As DNA, the CDR3 is TGCGCCAGCAGCCAACACACAGATACGCAGTATTTT.

The chain employs TRBV2 and TRBJ2-5, with 7 bases that match TRBD1. CDR1 SNHLY and CDR2 FYNNEI come from the germline V gene. V lost 8 bases to trimming and J lost 1 base; unmatched junction nucleotides: 7. This CDR3 has 14 residues. The CDR3 nucleotides read TGTGCCAGCCAAAGAAGGGACAGCCAAGAGACCCAGTACTTC. Protein product: CASQRRDSQETQYF.

The chain has TRBV18 and TRBJ2-1; TRBD1 aligns across 8 bases. Germline trimming cut 4 bases from V and 6 bases from J; bases unmatched to any gene: 11. The CDR3 is 16 amino acids. Germline values: CDR1 KGHSH, CDR2 LQKENI. In DNA form, the CDR3 reads TGTGCCAGCTCACGACAGGGGTCCCTTGCAGGCAATGAGCAGTTCTTC. Its protein product is CASSRQGSLAGNEQFF. The entire variable domain, with the rest obtained from reference TRBV18 and TRBJ2-1, is as follows: NAGVMQNPRHLVRRRGQEARLRCSPMKGHSHVYWYRQLPEEGLKFMVYLQKENIIDESGMPKERFSAEFPKEGPSILRIQQVVRGDSAAYFCASSRQGSLAGNEQFFGPGTRLTVL.